These 17 T cell receptor beta chains were all obtained from the same sample, sequenced in a study of blood T cell repertoires in COVID-19. TCRdb's copy holds only in-frame clones and misses some; the assay was immunoSEQ multiplex PCR. The sample includes approximately 250,000 clones, around nine tenths seen only once; the top ten take about 8.6%. Sequencing was carried out using peripheral blood. The source of these receptors is a man aged 40-49 years with active or convalescent COVID-19.

The chain uses TRBV5-1 and TRBJ1-5; maybe TRBD1 (5 bases). CDR1 and CDR2 (germline): SGHRS, YFSETQ. The CDR3 has 13 amino acids. V dropped 5 bases and J dropped 5 bases, with 11 bases sitting between them. The CDR3 loop reads CASRRDGDQPQHF. CDR3 in DNA: TGCGCCAGCAGGCGGGACGGCGATCAGCCCCAGCATTTT.

The chain is built from TRBV7-9 and TRBJ2-3; the match to TRBD2 covers 8 bases. J gave up 1 base and V 6 bases, and 6 bases lay outside the gene matches. CDR3 size: 15 residues. The germline CDR1 and CDR2 sequences are SEHNR and FQNEAQ (reference sequence). CDR3 in amino acids: CASSPSGGGTDTQYF. CDR3 in DNA: TGTGCCAGCAGTCCGAGCGGGGGCGGCACAGATACGCAGTATTTT.

V gene TRBV30 combines with J gene TRBJ1-2; the D gene is possibly TRBD1 (5 bases). Germline-derived CDR1 and CDR2 are GTSNPN and SVGIG (reference sequence). Trimming left V 4 bases short and J 7 bases short, with 13 bases between. This CDR3 spans 12 amino acids. The DNA for the CDR3 is TGTGCCTGGACCCCACAGGACGGTGGCTACACCTTC. Protein product: CAWTPQDGGYTF.

The chain carries TRBV28 and TRBJ1-2; D is perhaps TRBD1 (6 bases). This CDR3 has 14 residues. From germline, CDR1 is MDHEN and CDR2 SYDVKM. V lost 5 bases to trimming and J lost 4 bases, with 14 bases between them. The CDR3 reads CASSPSDRIYGYTF. The CDR3 bases are TGTGCCAGCAGTCCGTCCGACAGGATCTATGGCTACACCTTC.

The V call is TRBV6-5, the J call TRBJ2-7; TRBD2 matches 10 bases. This CDR3 comprises 13 residues. V lost 5 bases to trimming and J lost 5 bases; unmatched junction nucleotides: 3. Per germline, CDR1 MNHEY and CDR2 SVGAGI. As DNA, the CDR3 is TGTGCCAGCAGTCTAGCGGGAGCGCACGAGCAGTACTTC. Translation: CASSLAGAHEQYF.

The rearrangement links TRBV10-3 to TRBJ2-7; D might be TRBD2 (5 bases). The CDR3 covers 16 residues. Germline lookup yields CDR1 ENHRY and CDR2 SYGVKD. The germline V and J ends were trimmed by 0 bases and 6 bases, with 18 bases remaining between them. CDR3 sequence reads: CAISESSIASVGEQYF. Written as DNA, the CDR3 is TGTGCCATCAGTGAGTCTTCGATAGCGTCCGTGGGCGAGCAGTACTTC.

V gene TRBV6-4 combines with J gene TRBJ2-1; 10 nucleotides agree with TRBD2. With V trimmed by 3 bases and J by 6 bases, 8 bases remained unmatched. CDR1 MRHNA and CDR2 SNTAGT come from the germline V gene. This CDR3 is 16 amino acids long. The CDR3: CASSEREASGGNEQFF. CDR3 nucleotides: TGTGCCAGCAGTGAAAGGGAGGCTAGCGGGGGCAATGAGCAGTTCTTC.

J is TRBJ2-7 and V is TRBV9; 8 bases match TRBD2. With 3 bases clipped from V and 3 bases from J, the junction kept 5 bases outside the gene matches. The CDR3 has 14 residues. Germline V gene lookup returns CDR1 SGDLS and CDR2 YYNGEE. This CDR3 is CASSDGTRDYEQYF. In DNA form, the CDR3 reads TGTGCCAGCAGCGACGGGACTAGAGACTACGAGCAGTACTTC. The entire variable domain, with the rest obtained from reference TRBV9 and TRBJ2-7, is as follows: DSGVTQTPKHLITATGQRVTLRCSPRSGDLSVYWYQQSLDQGLQFLIQYYNGEERAKGNILERFSAQQFPDLHSELNLSSLELGDSALYFCASSDGTRDYEQYFGPGTRLTVT.

The CDR3 is CAWTLGTMNTEAFF. The CDR3 DNA follows: TGTGCCTGGACCCTGGGGACTATGAACACTGAAGCTTTCTTT. The chain uses TRBV30 and TRBJ1-1; TRBD1 might be the D (5 bases). Trimming pared 4 bases from V and 0 bases from J, leaving 12 bases between. There are 14 residues in the CDR3. The germline CDR1 and CDR2 sequences are GTSNPN and SVGIG (reference sequence).

This clone was observed a handful of times. The CDR3 DNA is TGTGCCAGCAGTTACTCTGTGCAGGGGGCGAGGTCACCCCTCCACTTT. Protein product: CASSYSVQGARSPLHF. The V and J genes are TRBV6-5 and TRBJ1-6; 8 nucleotides align to TRBD1. V lost 0 bases and J lost 10; bases outside the gene matches: 8. CDR3 length equals 16 residues. Germline lookup yields CDR1 MNHEY and CDR2 SVGAGI.

The chain couples TRBV5-4 to TRBJ2-7; D is possibly TRBD2 (6 bases). Germline values: CDR1 SGHNT, CDR2 YYREEE (reference sequence). Trimming stripped 5 bases from V and 1 base from J, with 16 bases between. The CDR3 sequence is 15 residues long. Here the CDR3 reads CASSPVGGVSYEQYF. CDR3 nucleotide sequence: TGTGCCAGCAGTCCGGTCGGCGGGGTATCCTACGAGCAGTACTTC.

V is TRBV6-5 and J is TRBJ1-1; a weak D match, TRBD1 (5 bases). Looked up from germline, CDR1 is MNHEY and CDR2 is SVGAGI. Deletions cut 5 bases from V and 10 bases from J, with 23 bases between. The CDR3 extends over 15 amino acids. The CDR3: CASSPRDDGGTVAFF. The CDR3, as DNA: TGTGCCAGCAGTCCGCGAGACGATGGGGGGACCGTAGCTTTCTTT.

J is TRBJ2-3 and V is TRBV9; the match to TRBD1 covers 10 bases. V shed 4 bases and J 4 bases; nucleotides not matched to a gene: 9. This CDR3 spans 16 amino acids. Germline V gene lookup returns CDR1 SGDLS and CDR2 YYNGEE. CDR3 bases: TGTGCCAGCAGCCCCACCCCGACAGGGGGCGCAGATACGCAGTATTTT. This sequence encodes CASSPTPTGGADTQYF.

This rearrangement joins TRBV7-9 to TRBJ2-7, with D possibly being TRBD2 (6 bases). Germline V gives CDR1 SEHNR, CDR2 FQNEAQ (reference sequence). Trimming left V 0 bases short and J 7 bases short, with 7 bases between. The CDR3 is made up of 12 amino acids. The CDR3 nucleotides read TGTGCCAGCAGCTTAGCAGCGGGTGAGCAGTACTTC. The encoded protein is CASSLAAGEQYF.

The CDR3 here is CSVAGMSAGELFF. The CDR3 DNA is TGCAGCGTGGCAGGGATGTCCGCCGGGGAGCTGTTTTTT. The chain employs TRBV29-1 and TRBJ2-2, with D perhaps matching TRBD1 (5 bases). The V gene's germline CDR1 is SQVTM and CDR2 ANQGSEA. V lost 6 bases to trimming and J lost 6 bases, with 14 bases between them. This CDR3 comprises 13 residues.

The rearrangement joins TRBV5-1 to TRBJ2-5; 10 bases line up with TRBD2. Per germline, CDR1 SGHRS and CDR2 YFSETQ. The J segment lost 5 bases and the V segment lost 0 bases, leaving 10 bases of the junction unmatched. The CDR3 has 17 residues. CDR3 coding DNA: TGCGCCAGCAGCTTGGGCATGGGAGCGGGAGGGGAGGAGACCCAGTACTTC. Encoded protein: CASSLGMGAGGEETQYF. Using reference TRBV5-1 and TRBJ2-5 for the parts outside the CDR3, the full variable domain is KAGVTQTPRYLIKTRGQQVTLSCSPISGHRSVSWYQQTPGQGLQFLFEYFSETQRNKGNFPGRFSGRQFSNSRSEMNVSTLELGDSALYLCASSLGMGAGGEETQYFGPGTRLLVL.

The rearrangement uses TRBV13 and TRBJ1-5, with a tentative D call TRBD1 (5 bases). The CDR3 runs 14 residues. CDR1 and CDR2 (germline): PRHDT, FYEKMQ (reference sequence). Trimming left V 3 bases short and J 9 bases short, with 15 bases between. The CDR3, as DNA: TGTGCCAGCAGCTTCGGGGGGACCACCGGGCCCCAGCATTTT. The encoded protein is CASSFGGTTGPQHF.